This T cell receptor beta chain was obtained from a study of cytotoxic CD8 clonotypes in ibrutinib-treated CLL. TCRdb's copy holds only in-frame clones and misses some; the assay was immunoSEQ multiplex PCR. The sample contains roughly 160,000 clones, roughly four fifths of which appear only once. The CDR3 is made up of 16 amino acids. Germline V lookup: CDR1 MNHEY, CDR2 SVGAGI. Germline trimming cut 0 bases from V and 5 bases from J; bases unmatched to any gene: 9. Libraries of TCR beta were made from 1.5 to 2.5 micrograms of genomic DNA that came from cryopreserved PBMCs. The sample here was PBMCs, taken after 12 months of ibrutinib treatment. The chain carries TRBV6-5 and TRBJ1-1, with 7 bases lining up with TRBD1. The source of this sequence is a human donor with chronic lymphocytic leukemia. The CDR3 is CASSYSYRGSWTEAFF. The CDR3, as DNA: TGTGCCAGCAGTTACTCGTACAGGGGTAGCTGGACTGAAGCTTTCTTT.